Listed below are T cell receptor beta chains from one sample, sequenced in a study of blood T cell repertoires in COVID-19. The method was immunoSEQ multiplex PCR; TCRdb's version includes in-frame clones alone and lacks a portion of them. The table has approximately 480,000 clones, nearly 90% seen once. Sequencing used peripheral blood. The source of these receptors is a man younger than 30 with COVID-19, enrolled during active disease. Each CDR3 is given without its conserved first and last residue. For some rows the clone size is stated as once, few or many, or as a class when expanded; others skip it.

j_gene	v_gene	abundance	CDR3aa
TRBJ1-1	TRBV27	once	ASTRTGVSEAF
TRBJ1-1	TRBV2	-	ASRRQVGNTEAF
TRBJ2-3	TRBV3-1/TRBV3-2	-	ASSQDIPGLTTDTQY
TRBJ2-3	TRBV13	-	ASSLRGTDTQY
TRBJ2-7	TRBV6-5	-	ASSSFGQGANEQY
TRBJ2-1	TRBV5-1	-	ANSWGGLSGGYNEQF
TRBJ2-1	TRBV29-1	-	SVDGTSGGASSYNEQF
TRBJ2-5	TRBV29-1	-	SVEWGVETQY
TRBJ1-1	TRBV7-9	few	ASSLGQTTAF
TRBJ2-7	TRBV10-1	-	ASSEGSSGITEQY
TRBJ2-1	TRBV12-5	-	ASGPATGNEQF
TRBJ1-6	TRBV7-2	-	ASSFPGGKGSPLH